This entry features one T cell receptor beta chain sequence. Original analysis: Researchers report that nucleated cell counts were estimated from reference gene primer amplification. Assay: immunoSEQ multiplex PCR; the TCRdb copy retains only in-frame clones and omits some. The V and J calls and clone size are taken from that table; D and trimming were inferred from the DNA. Of under 300,000 clones listed, more than 60% are singletons. The record originates from a study of blood T cell repertoires in COVID-19. Study context: Sources were T cells, B-cell-depleted T cells, or PBMCs; the material itself was cDNA or gDNA.

The sample taken for sequencing was peripheral blood. The receptor was isolated from a woman aged 40 to 50 with active or convalescent COVID-19.

In DNA form, the CDR3 reads TGTGCCAGCAGGGACAGGGCTTTGAACACCATATATTTT. This codes for CASRDRALNTIYF. This chain links TRBV28 with TRBJ1-3, with 8 bases lining up with TRBD1. There are 13 residues in the CDR3. The V gene end was trimmed by 6 bases and the J gene end by 7 bases; junction bases not matched to a gene: 5. Germline V gene data show CDR1 as MDHEN and CDR2 as SYDVKM.